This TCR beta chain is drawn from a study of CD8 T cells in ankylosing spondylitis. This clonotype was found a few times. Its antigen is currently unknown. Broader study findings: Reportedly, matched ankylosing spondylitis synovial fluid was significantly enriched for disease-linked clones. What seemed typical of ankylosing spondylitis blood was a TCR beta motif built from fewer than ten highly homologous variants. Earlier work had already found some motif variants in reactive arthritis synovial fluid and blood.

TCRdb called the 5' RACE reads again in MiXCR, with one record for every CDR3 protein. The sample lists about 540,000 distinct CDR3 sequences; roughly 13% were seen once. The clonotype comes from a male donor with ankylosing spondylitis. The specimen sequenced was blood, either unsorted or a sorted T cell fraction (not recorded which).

The CDR3 DNA reads TGTGCCAGCAGTTACTCCCCGACAGTCCAAGAGACCCAGTACTTC. This sequence encodes CASSYSPTVQETQYF. V is TRBV6-5 and J is TRBJ2-5, with D maybe TRBD1 (5 bases). V lost 0 bases and J 1 base, leaving 9 bases between the germline ends. The germline V gene has CDR1 MNHEY and CDR2 SVGAGI. This CDR3 has 15 amino acids.